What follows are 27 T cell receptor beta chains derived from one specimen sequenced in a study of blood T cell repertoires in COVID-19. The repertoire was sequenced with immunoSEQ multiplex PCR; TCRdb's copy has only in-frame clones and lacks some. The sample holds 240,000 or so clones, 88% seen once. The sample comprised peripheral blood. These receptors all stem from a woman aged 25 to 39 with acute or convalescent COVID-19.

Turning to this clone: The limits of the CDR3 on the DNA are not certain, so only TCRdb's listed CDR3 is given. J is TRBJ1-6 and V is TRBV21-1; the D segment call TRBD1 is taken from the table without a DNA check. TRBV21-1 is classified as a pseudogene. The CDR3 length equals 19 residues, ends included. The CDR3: CASSKPFLTVGMGASPLHF.

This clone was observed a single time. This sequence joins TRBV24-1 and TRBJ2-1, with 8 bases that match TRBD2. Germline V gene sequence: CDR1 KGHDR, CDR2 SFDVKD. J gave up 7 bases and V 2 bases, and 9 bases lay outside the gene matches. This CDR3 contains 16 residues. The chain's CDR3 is CATSDSGTRGWNEQFF. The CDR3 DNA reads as TGTGCCACCAGTGATTCCGGGACTAGGGGGTGGAATGAGCAGTTCTTC.

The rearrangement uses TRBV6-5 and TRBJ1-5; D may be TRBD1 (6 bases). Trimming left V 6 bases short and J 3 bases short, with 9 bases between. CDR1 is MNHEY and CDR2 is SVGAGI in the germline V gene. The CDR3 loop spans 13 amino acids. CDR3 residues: CASRRQDNQPQHF. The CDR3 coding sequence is TGTGCCAGCAGACGACAGGACAATCAGCCCCAGCATTTT.

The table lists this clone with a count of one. The CDR3 nucleotides are TGTGCCAGTAGTATTAACGGGAGGCCCCACAATGAGCAGTTCTTC. It translates to CASSINGRPHNEQFF. The chain joins TRBV19 to TRBJ2-1; 7 bases align to TRBD2. This CDR3 region has 15 residues. The germline CDR1 and CDR2 sequences are LNHDA and SQIVND (reference sequence). Losses at the gene ends were 3 bases for V and 5 bases for J; bases not matched to a gene: 7.

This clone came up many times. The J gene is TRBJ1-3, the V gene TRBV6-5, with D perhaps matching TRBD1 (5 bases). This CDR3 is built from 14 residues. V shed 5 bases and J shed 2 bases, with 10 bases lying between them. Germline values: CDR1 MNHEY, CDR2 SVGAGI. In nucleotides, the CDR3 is TGTGCCAGCAGTCCCGGGGGTACTGGAAACACCATATATTTT. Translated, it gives CASSPGGTGNTIYF.

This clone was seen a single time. As DNA, the CDR3 is TGTGCCAGTAGTACTGGGGCCCTGAGCAATGAGCAGTTCTTC. It specifies CASSTGALSNEQFF. This sequence joins TRBV19 and TRBJ2-1; possibly TRBD1 for D (5 bases). The CDR3 is 14 amino acids. Germline values: CDR1 LNHDA, CDR2 SQIVND (reference sequence). Trimming shortened V by 4 bases and J by 6 bases, and 13 bases separated the two germline ends.

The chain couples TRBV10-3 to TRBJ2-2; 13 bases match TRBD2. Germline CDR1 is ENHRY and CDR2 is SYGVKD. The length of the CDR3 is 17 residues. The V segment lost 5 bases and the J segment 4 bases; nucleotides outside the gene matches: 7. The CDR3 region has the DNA TGTGCCATCAGTCCTACTAGCGGGAGGGGGAGCACCGGGGAGCTGTTTTTT. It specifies CAISPTSGRGSTGELFF.

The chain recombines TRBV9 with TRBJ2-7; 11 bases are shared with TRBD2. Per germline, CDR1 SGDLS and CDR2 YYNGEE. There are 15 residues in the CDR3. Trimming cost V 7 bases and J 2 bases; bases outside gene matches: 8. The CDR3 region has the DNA TGTGCCAGCGGGGTCGGGACTAGCGGAACCTACGAGCAGTACTTC. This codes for CASGVGTSGTYEQYF.

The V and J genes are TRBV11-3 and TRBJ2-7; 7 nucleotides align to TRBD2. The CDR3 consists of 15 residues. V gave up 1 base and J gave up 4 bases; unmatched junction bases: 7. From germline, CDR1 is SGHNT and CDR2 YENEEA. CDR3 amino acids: CASSLAGGPPYEQYF. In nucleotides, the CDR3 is TGTGCCAGCAGCTTAGCGGGAGGCCCCCCTTACGAGCAGTACTTC.

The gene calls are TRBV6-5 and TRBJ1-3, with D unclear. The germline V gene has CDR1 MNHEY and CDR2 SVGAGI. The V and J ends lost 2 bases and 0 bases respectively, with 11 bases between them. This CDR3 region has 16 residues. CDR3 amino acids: CASSYPQMSSGNTIYF. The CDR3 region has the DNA TGTGCCAGCAGTTACCCACAGATGAGCTCTGGAAACACCATATATTTT.

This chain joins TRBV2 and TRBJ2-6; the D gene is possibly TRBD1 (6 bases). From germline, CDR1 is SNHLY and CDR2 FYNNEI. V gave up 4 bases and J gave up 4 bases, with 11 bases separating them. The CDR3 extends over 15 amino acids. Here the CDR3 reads CASSVRGMGANVLTF. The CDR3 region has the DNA TGTGCCAGCAGTGTCAGGGGTATGGGGGCCAACGTCCTGACTTTC.

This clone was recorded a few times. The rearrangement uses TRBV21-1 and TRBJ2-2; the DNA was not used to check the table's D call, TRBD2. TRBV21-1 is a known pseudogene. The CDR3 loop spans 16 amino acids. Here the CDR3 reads CASSKMKRGNTGELFF. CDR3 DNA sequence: TGTGCCAGCAGCAAAATGAAGCGTGGGAACACCGGGGAGCTGTTTTTT.

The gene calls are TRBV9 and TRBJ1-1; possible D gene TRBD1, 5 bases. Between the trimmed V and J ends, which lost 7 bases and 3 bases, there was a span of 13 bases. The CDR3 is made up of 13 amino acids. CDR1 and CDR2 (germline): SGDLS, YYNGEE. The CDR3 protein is CASGPWGDTEAFF. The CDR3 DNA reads TGTGCCAGCGGACCCTGGGGGGACACTGAAGCTTTCTTT.

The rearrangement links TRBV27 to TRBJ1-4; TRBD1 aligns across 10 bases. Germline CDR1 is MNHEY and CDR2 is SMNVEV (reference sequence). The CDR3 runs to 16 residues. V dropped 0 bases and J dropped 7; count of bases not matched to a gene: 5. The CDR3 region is CASSLSDRGPGEKLFF. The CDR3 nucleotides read TGTGCCAGCAGTTTATCCGACAGGGGGCCTGGTGAAAAACTGTTTTTT. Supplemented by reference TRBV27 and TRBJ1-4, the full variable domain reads EAQVTQNPRYLITVTGKKLTVTCSQNMNHEYMSWYRQDPGLGLRQIYYSMNVEVTDKGDVPEGYKVSRKEKRNFPLILESPSPNQTSLYFCASSLSDRGPGEKLFFGSGTQLSVL.

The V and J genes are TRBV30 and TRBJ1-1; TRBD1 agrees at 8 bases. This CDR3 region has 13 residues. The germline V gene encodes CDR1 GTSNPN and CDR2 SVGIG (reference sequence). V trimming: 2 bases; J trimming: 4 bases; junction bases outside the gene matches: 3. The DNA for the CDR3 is TGTGCCTGGAGTCGGGACAGGAGCACTGAAGCTTTCTTT. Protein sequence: CAWSRDRSTEAFF.

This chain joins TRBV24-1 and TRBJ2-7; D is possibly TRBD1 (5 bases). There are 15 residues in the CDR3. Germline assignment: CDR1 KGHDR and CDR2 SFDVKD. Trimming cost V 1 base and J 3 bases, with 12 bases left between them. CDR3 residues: CATSDFRQGIYEQYF. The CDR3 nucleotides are TGTGCCACCAGTGATTTCCGGCAGGGTATCTACGAGCAGTACTTC.

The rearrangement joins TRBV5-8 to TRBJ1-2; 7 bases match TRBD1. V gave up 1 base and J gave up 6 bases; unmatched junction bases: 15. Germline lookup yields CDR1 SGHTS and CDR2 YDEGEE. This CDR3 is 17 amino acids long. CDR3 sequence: CASSLFRGTFWGNGYTF. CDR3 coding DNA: TGTGCCAGCAGCTTGTTCAGGGGGACCTTTTGGGGTAATGGCTACACCTTC.

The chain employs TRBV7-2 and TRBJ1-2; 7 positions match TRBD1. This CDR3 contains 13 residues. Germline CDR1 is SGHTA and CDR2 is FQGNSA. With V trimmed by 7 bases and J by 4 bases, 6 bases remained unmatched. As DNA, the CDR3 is TGTGCCAGCAACCGACAGGGCGGCTATGGCTACACCTTC. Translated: CASNRQGGYGYTF.

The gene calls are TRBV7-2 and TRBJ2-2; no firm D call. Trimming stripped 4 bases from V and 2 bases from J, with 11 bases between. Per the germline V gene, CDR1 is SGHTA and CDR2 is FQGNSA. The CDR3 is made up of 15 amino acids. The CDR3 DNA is TGTGCCAGCAGCTCATCAAACACAAACACCGGGGAGCTGTTTTTT. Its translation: CASSSSNTNTGELFF. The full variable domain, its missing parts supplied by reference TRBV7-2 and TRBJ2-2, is GAGVSQSPSNKVTEKGKDVELRCDPISGHTALYWYRQSLGQGLEFLIYFQGNSAPDKSGLPSDRFSAERTGGSVSTLTIQRTQQEDSAVYLCASSSSNTNTGELFFGEGSRLTVL.

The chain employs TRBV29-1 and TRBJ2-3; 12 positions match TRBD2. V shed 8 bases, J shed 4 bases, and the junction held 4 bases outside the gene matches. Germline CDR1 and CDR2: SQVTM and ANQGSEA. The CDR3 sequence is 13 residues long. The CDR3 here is CSSLAGGPDTQYF. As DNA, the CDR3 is TGCAGCTCCCTAGCGGGAGGGCCAGATACGCAGTATTTT.

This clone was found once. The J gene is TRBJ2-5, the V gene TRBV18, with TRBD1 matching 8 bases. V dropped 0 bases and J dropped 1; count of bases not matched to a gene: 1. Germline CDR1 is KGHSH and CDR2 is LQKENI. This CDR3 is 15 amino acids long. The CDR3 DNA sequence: TGTGCCAGCTCACCACCTACAGGGGGCCAAGAGACCCAGTACTTC. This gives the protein CASSPPTGGQETQYF. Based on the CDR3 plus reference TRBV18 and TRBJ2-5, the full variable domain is NAGVMQNPRHLVRRRGQEARLRCSPMKGHSHVYWYRQLPEEGLKFMVYLQKENIIDESGMPKERFSAEFPKEGPSILRIQQVVRGDSAAYFCASSPPTGGQETQYFGPGTRLLVL.

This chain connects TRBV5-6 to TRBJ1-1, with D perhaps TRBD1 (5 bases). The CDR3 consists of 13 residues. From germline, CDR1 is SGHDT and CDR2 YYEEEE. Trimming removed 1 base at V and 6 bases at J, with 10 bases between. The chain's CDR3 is CASSLLQGAEAFF. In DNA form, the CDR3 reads TGTGCCAGCAGCTTGTTGCAGGGCGCTGAAGCTTTCTTT. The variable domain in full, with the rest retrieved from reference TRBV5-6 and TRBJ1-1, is DAGVTQSPTHLIKTRGQQVTLRCSPKSGHDTVSWYQQALGQGPQFIFQYYEEEERQRGNFPDRFSGHQFPNYSSELNVNALLLGDSALYLCASSLLQGAEAFFGQGTRLTVV.

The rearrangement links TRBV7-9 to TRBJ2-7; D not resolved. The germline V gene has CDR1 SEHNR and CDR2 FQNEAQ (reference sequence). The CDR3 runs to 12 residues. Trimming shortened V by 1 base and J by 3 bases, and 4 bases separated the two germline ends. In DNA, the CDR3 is TGTGCCAGCAGCTTAGATAACTACGAGCAGTACTTC. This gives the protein CASSLDNYEQYF.

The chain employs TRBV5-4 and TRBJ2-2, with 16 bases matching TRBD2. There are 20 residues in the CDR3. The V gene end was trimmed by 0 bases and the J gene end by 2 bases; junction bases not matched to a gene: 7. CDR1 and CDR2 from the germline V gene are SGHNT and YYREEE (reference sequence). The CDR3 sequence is CASSLGTGTSGRGNTGELFF. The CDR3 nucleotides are TGTGCCAGCAGCTTGGGGACCGGGACTAGCGGGAGGGGAAACACCGGGGAGCTGTTTTTT.

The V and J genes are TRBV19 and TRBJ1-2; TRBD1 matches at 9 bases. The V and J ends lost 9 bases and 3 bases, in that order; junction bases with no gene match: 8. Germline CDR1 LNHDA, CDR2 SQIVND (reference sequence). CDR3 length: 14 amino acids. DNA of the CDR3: TGTGCCAGCAAATCCGGGACAGGGTACTATGGCTACACCTTC. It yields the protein CASKSGTGYYGYTF.

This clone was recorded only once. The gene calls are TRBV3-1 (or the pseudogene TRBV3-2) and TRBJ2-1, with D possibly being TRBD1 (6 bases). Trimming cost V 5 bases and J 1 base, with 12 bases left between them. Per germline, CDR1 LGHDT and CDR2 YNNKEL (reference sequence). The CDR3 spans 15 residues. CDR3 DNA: TGTGCCAGCAGCTACTATAGGGGGTCCTACAATGAGCAGTTCTTC. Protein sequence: CASSYYRGSYNEQFF.

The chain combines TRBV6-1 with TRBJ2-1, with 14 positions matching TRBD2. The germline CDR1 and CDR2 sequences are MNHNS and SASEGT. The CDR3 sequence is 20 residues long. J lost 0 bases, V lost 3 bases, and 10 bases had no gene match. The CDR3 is CASSERGTSGSGTSYNEQFF. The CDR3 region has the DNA TGTGCCAGCAGTGAGCGGGGGACTAGCGGGAGCGGAACCTCCTACAATGAGCAGTTCTTC.